The clone carrying this T cell receptor beta chain was seen a few times. Its target is not known. The data stem from a study of identical twins. Broader study findings: There is a chance that invariant MAIT and iNKT cells partially muddied zero-insertion analyses.

The CDR3 has 14 residues. The V and J ends lost 3 bases and 4 bases, in that order; junction bases with no gene match: 0. Germline loops: CDR1 DFQATT, CDR2 SNEGSKA (reference sequence). Only healthy Caucasians were included as donors. Template switching added a universal primer binding site, and final cDNA carried unique molecular identifiers. TCRdb recomputed calls from the 5' RACE reads with MiXCR, one row per CDR3 protein. The data contain about 240,000 distinct CDR3 sequences, about an eighth of them singletons. The sample was also linked to a second study, of yellow fever vaccine responses in identical twins.

The sample comprised memory (CD45RO+) T cells sorted from blood. The sequence was collected from a woman aged 18-35 years in good health. This sequence joins TRBV20-1 and TRBJ2-3, with 14 bases fitting TRBD2. CDR3 nucleotides: TGCAGTGCTAGGACTAGCGGGGGGGCAGATACGCAGTATTTT. Translating it yields CSARTSGGADTQYF.